The present T cell receptor (beta chain) was sequenced within a study of cytomegalovirus exposure and HLA in healthy donors. V was shortened by 0 bases and J by 3 bases, with 13 bases between the two germline ends. This CDR3 region has 16 residues. Germline lookup yields CDR1 SGHNT and CDR2 YYREEE (reference sequence). This PCR relied on a set of 60 Vbeta primers and 13 Jbeta primers. Profiling relied on immunoSEQ multiplex PCR, and the TCRdb table lists in-frame clones only, not all of them. The repertoire holds approximately 120,000 clones, with under 12% as singletons. Overall study results and limits: Within an earlier analysis, most TCR beta V segments proved productive either about 87% or about 30% of the time.

This clone was observed a few times. Its antigen is as yet unknown. The sequence was collected from a woman aged 18-29 years in good health and CMV-seropositive. The chain carries TRBV5-4 and TRBJ2-1; D perhaps matches TRBD2 (7 bases). Input material: PBMCs. The CDR3 loop is CASSLGGGRVYNEQFF. CDR3 nucleotide sequence: TGTGCCAGCAGCTTGGGGGGGGGCAGGGTCTACAATGAGCAGTTCTTC.